This T cell receptor (beta chain) was profiled in a study of cytomegalovirus exposure and HLA in healthy donors. Study-wide results and limits: V segments that were indistinguishable, TRBV6-2 and TRBV6-3 among them, were omitted from analysis.

The PCR ran on 60 Vbeta and 13 Jbeta primers. TCRdb keeps only in-frame clones here, not all; method: immunoSEQ multiplex PCR. The sample holds about 120,000 clones, less than 10% seen once. Germline V lookup: CDR1 SGHDN, CDR2 FVKESK. CDR3 length equals 15 residues. Trimming took 3 bases from V and 3 from J; bases not matched to a gene: 4. This clone was seen more than once but under ten times. The antigen remains undetermined. The sequencing input was PBMCs. V and J are TRBV14 and TRBJ2-7, with 11 bases aligning to TRBD2. The receptor comes from a woman in her thirties or forties in good health and CMV-seropositive. The CDR3 spells CASSQRLAGRYEQYF. The CDR3 nucleotides are TGTGCCAGCAGCCAGAGACTAGCGGGGCGCTACGAGCAGTACTTC.